This T cell receptor beta chain was found in a study of CD4+ T cells in melanoma (dated by TCRdb to the early 2020s). At the level of the whole study: The study examined neoantigen-specific CD4+ T cells in human melanoma. Broad study findings and their caveats: The report described a correlation between neoantigen-specific CD4+ T cells and the function of CD8+ T cells, macrophages and B cells. Neoantigen-specific CD4+ T cells in melanoma were reported to show diverse differentiation states.

CDR1 SEHNR and CDR2 FQNEAQ were looked up in the germline V gene (reference sequence). V drops 0 bases and J drops 0 bases, leaving 8 bases in between. The CDR3 goes from the cysteine to the phenylalanine over 15 residues. This entry keeps only the CDR3 DNA: 45 bases, framed from base 1. The donors were melanoma patients. Libraries came from the immunoSEQ multiplex PCR assay. TCRdb obtained this table from immuneACCESS and retained in-frame rearrangements with V and J assigned. These tables miss some clones; where compared with another copy, unresolved V genes account for less than half of the shortfall, and the remainder is unexplained. Present in this sample are roughly 120,000 clones, roughly 90% of which were seen just once. About 3.3% of the sample lies in the top ten. With regard to this clone: Its antigen remains undetermined. No base-level quality is on record; no much larger clone is a single base apart.

The receptor was derived from a human donor with melanoma. In this chain, TRBV7-9 is recombined with TRBJ1-1; the D region possibly corresponds to TRBD1 (5 bases align). The specimen sequenced was peripheral blood. The CDR3 in this case is CASSLAGGMNTEAFF. The bases read TGTGCCAGCAGCTTAGCGGGGGGGATGAACACTGAAGCTTTCTTT.